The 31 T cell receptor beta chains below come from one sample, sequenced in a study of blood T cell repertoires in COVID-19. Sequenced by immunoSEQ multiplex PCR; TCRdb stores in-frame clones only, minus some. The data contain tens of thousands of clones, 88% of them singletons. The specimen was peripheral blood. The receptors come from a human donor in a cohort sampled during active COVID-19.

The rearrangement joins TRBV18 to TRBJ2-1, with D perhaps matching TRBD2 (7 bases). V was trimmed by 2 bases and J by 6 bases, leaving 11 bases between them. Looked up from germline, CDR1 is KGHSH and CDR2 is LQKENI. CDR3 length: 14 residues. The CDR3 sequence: CASSPGGAPNEQFF. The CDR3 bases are TGTGCCAGCTCACCAGGGGGGGCACCCAATGAGCAGTTCTTC. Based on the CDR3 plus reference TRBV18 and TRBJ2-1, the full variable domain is NAGVMQNPRHLVRRRGQEARLRCSPMKGHSHVYWYRQLPEEGLKFMVYLQKENIIDESGMPKERFSAEFPKEGPSILRIQQVVRGDSAAYFCASSPGGAPNEQFFGPGTRLTVL.

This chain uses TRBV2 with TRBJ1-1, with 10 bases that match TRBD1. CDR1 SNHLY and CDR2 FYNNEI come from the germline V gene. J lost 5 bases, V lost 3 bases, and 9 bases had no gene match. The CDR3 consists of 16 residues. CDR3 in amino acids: CASSDDQDRGGTEAFF. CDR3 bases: TGTGCCAGCAGTGACGACCAGGACAGGGGGGGAACTGAAGCTTTCTTT. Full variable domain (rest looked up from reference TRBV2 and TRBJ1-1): EPEVTQTPSHQVTQMGQEVILRCVPISNHLYFYWYRQILGQKVEFLVSFYNNEISEKSEIFDDQFSVERPDGSNFTLKIRSTKLEDSAMYFCASSDDQDRGGTEAFFGQGTRLTVV.

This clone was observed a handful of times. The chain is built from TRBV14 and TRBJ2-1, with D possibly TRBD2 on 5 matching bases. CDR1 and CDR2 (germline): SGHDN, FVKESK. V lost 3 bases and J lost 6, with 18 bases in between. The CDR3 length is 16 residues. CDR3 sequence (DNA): TGTGCCAGCAGCCAGAGGGCCTCGCCCTTGGGCAATGAGCAGTTCTTC. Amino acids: CASSQRASPLGNEQFF.

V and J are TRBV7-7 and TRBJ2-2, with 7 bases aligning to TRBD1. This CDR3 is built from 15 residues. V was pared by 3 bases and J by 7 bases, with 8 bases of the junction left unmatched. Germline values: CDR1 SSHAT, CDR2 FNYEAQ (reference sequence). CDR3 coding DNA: TGTGCCAGCAGCTTTGGAAGGGGGCAGGGCGGGGAGCTGTTTTTT. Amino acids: CASSFGRGQGGELFF.

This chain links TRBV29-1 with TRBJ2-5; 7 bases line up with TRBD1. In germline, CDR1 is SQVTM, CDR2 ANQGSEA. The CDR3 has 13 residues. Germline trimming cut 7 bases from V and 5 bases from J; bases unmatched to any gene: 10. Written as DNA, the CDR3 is TGCAGCGGAGGGACAGAGGTAGGGGAGACCCAGTACTTC. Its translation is CSGGTEVGETQYF.

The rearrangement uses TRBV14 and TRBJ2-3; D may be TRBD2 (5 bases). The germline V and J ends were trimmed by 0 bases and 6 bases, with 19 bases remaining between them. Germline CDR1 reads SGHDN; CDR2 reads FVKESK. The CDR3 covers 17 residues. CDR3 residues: CASSQERGGLLIDTQYF. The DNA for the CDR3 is TGTGCCAGCAGCCAAGAACGTGGCGGGCTCCTGATTGATACGCAGTATTTT.

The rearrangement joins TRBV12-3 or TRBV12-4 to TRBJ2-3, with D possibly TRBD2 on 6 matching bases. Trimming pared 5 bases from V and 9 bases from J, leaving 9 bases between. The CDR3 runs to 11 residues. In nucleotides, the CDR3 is TGTGCCAGCAGTCCTCGGGGGACGCAGTATTTT. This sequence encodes CASSPRGTQYF.

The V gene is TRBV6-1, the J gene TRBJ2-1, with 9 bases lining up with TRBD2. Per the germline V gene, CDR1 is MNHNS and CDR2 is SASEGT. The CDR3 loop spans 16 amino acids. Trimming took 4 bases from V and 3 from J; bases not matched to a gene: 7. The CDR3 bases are TGTGCCAGCAGTGTCCGAGCGGGAGGAGACTACAATGAGCAGTTCTTC. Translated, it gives CASSVRAGGDYNEQFF.

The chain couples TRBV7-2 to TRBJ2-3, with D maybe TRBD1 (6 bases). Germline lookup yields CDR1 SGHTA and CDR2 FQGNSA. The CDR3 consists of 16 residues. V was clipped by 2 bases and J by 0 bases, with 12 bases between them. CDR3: CASSLSGGQSTDTQYF. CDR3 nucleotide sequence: TGTGCCAGCAGCTTATCTGGGGGCCAAAGCACAGATACGCAGTATTTT.

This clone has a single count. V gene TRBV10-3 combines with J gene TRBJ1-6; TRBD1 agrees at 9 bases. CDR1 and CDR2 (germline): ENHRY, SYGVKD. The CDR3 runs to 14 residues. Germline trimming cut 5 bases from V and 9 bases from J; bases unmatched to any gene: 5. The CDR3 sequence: CAISRDREPSPLHF. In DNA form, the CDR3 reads TGTGCCATCAGTCGGGACAGGGAGCCTTCACCCCTCCACTTT.

CDR3 in amino acids: CASRWGRKETQYF. DNA of the CDR3: TGCGCCAGCAGATGGGGGAGGAAAGAGACCCAGTACTTC. V gene TRBV10-2 combines with J gene TRBJ2-5; possible D gene TRBD2, 6 bases. Germline-derived CDR1 and CDR2 are WSHSY and SAAADI. CDR3 size: 13 residues. Trimming removed 6 bases from V and 3 bases from J, with 11 bases in between.

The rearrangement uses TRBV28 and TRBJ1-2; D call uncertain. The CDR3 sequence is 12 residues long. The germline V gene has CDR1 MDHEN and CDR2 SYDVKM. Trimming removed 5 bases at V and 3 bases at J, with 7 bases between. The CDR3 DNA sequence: TGTGCCAGCAGTCTTATCGACTATGGCTACACCTTC. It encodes CASSLIDYGYTF.

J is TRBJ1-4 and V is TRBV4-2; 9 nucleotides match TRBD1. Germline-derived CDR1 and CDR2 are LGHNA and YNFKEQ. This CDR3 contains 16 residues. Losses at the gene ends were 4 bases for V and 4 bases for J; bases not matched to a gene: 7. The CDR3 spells CASSRPGQGNNEKLFF. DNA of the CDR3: TGTGCCAGCAGCCGACCGGGACAGGGCAATAATGAAAAACTGTTTTTT.

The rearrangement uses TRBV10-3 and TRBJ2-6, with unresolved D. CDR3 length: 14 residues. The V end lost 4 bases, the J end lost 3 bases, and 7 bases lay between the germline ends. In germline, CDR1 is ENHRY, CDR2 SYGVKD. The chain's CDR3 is CAISAGIGANVLTF. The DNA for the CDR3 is TGTGCCATCAGTGCAGGAATTGGGGCCAACGTCCTGACTTTC.

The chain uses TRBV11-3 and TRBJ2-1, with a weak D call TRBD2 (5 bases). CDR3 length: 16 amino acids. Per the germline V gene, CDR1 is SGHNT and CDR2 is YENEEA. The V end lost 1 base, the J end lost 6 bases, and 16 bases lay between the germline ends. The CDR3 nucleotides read TGTGCCAGCAGCTTAGTCTTATCGGGGATCAGCAATGAGCAGTTCTTC. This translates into CASSLVLSGISNEQFF.

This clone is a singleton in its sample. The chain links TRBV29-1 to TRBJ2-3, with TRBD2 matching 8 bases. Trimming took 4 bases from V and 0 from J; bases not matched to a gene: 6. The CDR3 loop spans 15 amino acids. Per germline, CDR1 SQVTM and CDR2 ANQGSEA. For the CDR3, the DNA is TGCAGCGTTGCTCTAGCGGGTCATAGCACAGATACGCAGTATTTT. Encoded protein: CSVALAGHSTDTQYF.

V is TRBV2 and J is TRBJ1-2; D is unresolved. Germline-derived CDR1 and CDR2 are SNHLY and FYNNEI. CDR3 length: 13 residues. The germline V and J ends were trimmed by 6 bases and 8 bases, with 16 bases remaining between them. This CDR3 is CASSDDLGNGYTF. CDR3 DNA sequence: TGTGCCAGCAGCGATGACCTAGGAAACGGCTACACCTTC.

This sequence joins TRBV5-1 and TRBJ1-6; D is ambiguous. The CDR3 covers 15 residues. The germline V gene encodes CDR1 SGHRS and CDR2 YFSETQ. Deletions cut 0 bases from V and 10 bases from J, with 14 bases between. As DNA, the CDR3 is TGCGCCAGCAGCTTGGGGGCCGGGGTTGACTCACCCCTCCACTTT. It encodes CASSLGAGVDSPLHF.

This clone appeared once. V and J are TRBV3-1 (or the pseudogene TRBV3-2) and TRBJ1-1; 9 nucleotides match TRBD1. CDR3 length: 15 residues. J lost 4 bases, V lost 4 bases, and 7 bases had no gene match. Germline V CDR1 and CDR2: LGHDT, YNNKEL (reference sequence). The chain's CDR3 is CASSLGTGTGTEAFF. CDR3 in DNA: TGTGCCAGCAGCCTGGGGACAGGGACGGGCACTGAAGCTTTCTTT.

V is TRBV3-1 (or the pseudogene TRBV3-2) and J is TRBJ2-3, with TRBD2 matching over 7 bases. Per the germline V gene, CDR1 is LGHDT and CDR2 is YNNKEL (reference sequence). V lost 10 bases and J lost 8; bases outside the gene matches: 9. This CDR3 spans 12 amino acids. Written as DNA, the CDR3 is TGTGCCACCATAACGCCGGGGGGTACGCAGTATTTT. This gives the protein CATITPGGTQYF.

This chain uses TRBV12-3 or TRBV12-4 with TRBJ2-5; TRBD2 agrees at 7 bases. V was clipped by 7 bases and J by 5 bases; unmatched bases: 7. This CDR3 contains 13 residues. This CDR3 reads CASTLPGRETQYF. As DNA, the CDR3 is TGTGCCAGCACCCTGCCCGGGAGGGAGACCCAGTACTTC.

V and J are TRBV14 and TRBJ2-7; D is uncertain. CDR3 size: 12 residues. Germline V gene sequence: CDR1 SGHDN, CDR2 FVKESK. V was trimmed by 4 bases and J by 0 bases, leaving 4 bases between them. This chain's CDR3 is CASSPSSYEQYF. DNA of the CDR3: TGTGCCAGCAGCCCTAGCTCCTACGAGCAGTACTTC. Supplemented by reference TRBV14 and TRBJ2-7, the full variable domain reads EAGVTQFPSHSVIEKGQTVTLRCDPISGHDNLYWYRRVMGKEIKFLLHFVKESKQDESGMPNNRFLAERTGGTYSTLKVQPAELEDSGVYFCASSPSSYEQYFGPGTRLTVT.

The CDR3 loop reads CASSLQGSYGYTF. DNA for the CDR3: TGCGCCAGCAGCTTGCAGGGAAGCTATGGCTACACCTTC. The V call is TRBV5-1, the J call TRBJ1-2; D is possibly TRBD1 (5 bases). The length of the CDR3 is 13 residues. V dropped 1 base and J dropped 4 bases, with 8 bases sitting between them. Germline V gene lookup returns CDR1 SGHRS and CDR2 YFSETQ.

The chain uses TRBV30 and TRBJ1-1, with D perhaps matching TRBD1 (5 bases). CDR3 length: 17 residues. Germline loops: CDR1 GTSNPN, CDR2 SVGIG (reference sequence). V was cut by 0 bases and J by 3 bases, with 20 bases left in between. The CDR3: CAWSVRGGEVWYTEAFF. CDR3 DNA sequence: TGTGCCTGGAGTGTACGGGGAGGGGAAGTATGGTACACTGAAGCTTTCTTT. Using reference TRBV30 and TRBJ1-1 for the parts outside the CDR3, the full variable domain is SQTIHQWPATLVQPVGSPLSLECTVEGTSNPNLYWYRQAAGRGLQLLFYSVGIGQISSEVPQNLSASRPQDRQFILSSKKLLLSDSGFYLCAWSVRGGEVWYTEAFFGQGTRLTVV.

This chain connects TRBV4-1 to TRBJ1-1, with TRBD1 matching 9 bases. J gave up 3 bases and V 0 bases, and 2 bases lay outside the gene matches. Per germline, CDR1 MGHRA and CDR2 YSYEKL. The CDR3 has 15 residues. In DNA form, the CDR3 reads TGCGCCAGCAGCCAAGAGGGACAGGGCGACACTGAAGCTTTCTTT. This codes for CASSQEGQGDTEAFF.

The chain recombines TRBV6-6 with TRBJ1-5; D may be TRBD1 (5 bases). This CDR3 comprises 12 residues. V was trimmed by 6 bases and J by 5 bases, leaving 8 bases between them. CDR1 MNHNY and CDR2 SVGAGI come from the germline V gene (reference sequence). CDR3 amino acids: CASRQGDQPQHF. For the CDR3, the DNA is TGTGCCAGCAGACAAGGGGATCAGCCCCAGCATTTT.

The CDR3 loop is CASSGPNRGQTEAFF. CDR3 nucleotides: TGTGCCAGCAGCGGACCGAACAGGGGGCAGACTGAAGCTTTCTTT. J is TRBJ1-1 and V is TRBV3-1 (or the pseudogene TRBV3-2), with 9 bases matching TRBD1. V gave up 5 bases and J gave up 5 bases; unmatched junction bases: 9. Germline values: CDR1 LGHDT, CDR2 YNNKEL (reference sequence). The CDR3 covers 15 residues.

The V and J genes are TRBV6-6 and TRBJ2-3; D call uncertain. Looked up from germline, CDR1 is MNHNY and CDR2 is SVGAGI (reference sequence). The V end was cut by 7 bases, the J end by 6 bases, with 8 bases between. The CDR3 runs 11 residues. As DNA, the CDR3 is TGTGCCAGCACCGATCGGGATACGCAGTATTTT. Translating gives CASTDRDTQYF.

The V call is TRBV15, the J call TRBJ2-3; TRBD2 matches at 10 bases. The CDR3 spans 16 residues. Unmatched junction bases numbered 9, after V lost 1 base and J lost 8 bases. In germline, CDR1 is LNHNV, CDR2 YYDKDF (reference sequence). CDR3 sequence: CATSRAQASGSATQYF. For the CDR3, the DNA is TGTGCCACCAGCAGAGCCCAGGCTAGCGGGAGTGCTACGCAGTATTTT.

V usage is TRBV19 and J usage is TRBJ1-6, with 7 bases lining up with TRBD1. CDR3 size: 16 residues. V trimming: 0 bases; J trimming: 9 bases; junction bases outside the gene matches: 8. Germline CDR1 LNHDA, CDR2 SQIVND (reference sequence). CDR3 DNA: TGTGCCAGTAGTATAGATCGAATGACAGGGCCTTCACCCCTCCACTTT. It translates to CASSIDRMTGPSPLHF.

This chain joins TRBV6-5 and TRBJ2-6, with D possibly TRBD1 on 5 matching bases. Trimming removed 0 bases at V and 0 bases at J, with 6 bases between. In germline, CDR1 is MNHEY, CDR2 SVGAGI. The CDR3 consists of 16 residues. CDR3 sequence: CASSYSQASGANVLTF. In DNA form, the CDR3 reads TGTGCCAGCAGTTACTCACAGGCCTCTGGGGCCAACGTCCTGACTTTC.